This TCR beta chain was captured in a study of T cell responses to AZD1222 COVID-19 vaccine. The table came from immunoSEQ multiplex PCR; TCRdb's copy has only in-frame clones and leaves some out. The table has about 120,000 clones, about nine tenths seen once. This CDR3 contains 15 residues. Trimming pared 5 bases from V and 8 bases from J, leaving 21 bases between. Germline V CDR1 and CDR2: SGHVS, FQNEAQ. The sample was peripheral blood, taken on day 0 of AZD1222 vaccination. The chain recombines TRBV7-8 with TRBJ1-2; no definite D call. The sequence derives from an adult in good health. CDR3 bases: TGTGCCAGCAGCCTCAGCCAGACTCCTTTAGGGGGCTACACCTTC. Translating it yields CASSLSQTPLGGYTF. Based on the CDR3 plus reference TRBV7-8 and TRBJ1-2, the full variable domain is GAGVSQSPRYKVAKRGQDVALRCDPISGHVSLFWYQQALGQGPEFLTYFQNEAQLDKSGLPSDRFFAERPEGSVSTLKIQRTQQEDSAVYLCASSLSQTPLGGYTFGSGTRLTVV.